Below, 9 T cell receptor beta chains from the same sample are listed, as sequenced in a study of shared clonotypes between healthy human individuals. TCRdb's copy holds only in-frame clones and misses some; the assay was immunoSEQ multiplex PCR. This table holds 450,000 to 600,000 clones, about four fifths found once. Input material: PBMCs. The receptors originated from a middle-aged woman in good health. Some clones in this sample may be carry-over from other donors' samples.

This clone was recorded once. J is TRBJ2-7 and V is TRBV30; D is undetermined. The CDR3 runs to 13 residues. With 0 bases removed from V and 6 bases from J, the gap between germline ends came to 12 bases. Germline CDR1 is GTSNPN and CDR2 is SVGIG (reference sequence). This chain's CDR3 is CAWSVPSLGEQYF. CDR3 in DNA: TGTGCCTGGAGTGTACCCAGCCTTGGCGAGCAGTACTTC. Using reference TRBV30 and TRBJ2-7 for the parts outside the CDR3, the full variable domain is SQTIHQWPATLVQPVGSPLSLECTVEGTSNPNLYWYRQAAGRGLQLLFYSVGIGQISSEVPQNLSASRPQDRQFILSSKKLLLSDSGFYLCAWSVPSLGEQYFGPGTRLTVT.

The chain joins TRBV2 to TRBJ1-1, with D possibly matching TRBD1 (5 bases). The germline gives CDR1 SNHLY, CDR2 FYNNEI. V dropped 4 bases and J dropped 0 bases, with 6 bases sitting between them. This CDR3 is built from 13 residues. The CDR3 here is CASSGGVNTEAFF. CDR3 bases: TGTGCCAGCAGTGGGGGGGTGAACACTGAAGCTTTCTTT.

This chain links TRBV11-2 with TRBJ2-1; D uncertain. Trimming left V 0 bases short and J 7 bases short, with 7 bases between. Germline values: CDR1 SGHAT, CDR2 FQNNGV. The length of the CDR3 is 13 residues. The CDR3 DNA is TGTGCCAGCAGCTTAGAAAGGGTTAATGAGCAGTTCTTC. Its translation is CASSLERVNEQFF. Based on the CDR3 plus reference TRBV11-2 and TRBJ2-1, the full variable domain is EAGVAQSPRYKIIEKRQSVAFWCNPISGHATLYWYQQILGQGPKLLIQFQNNGVVDDSQLPKDRFSAERLKGVDSTLKIQPAKLEDSAVYLCASSLERVNEQFFGPGTRLTVL.

The chain is built from TRBV27 and TRBJ2-5; possibly TRBD1 or TRBD2 for D (5 bases each). Germline-derived CDR1 and CDR2 are MNHEY and SMNVEV (reference sequence). V was pared by 3 bases and J by 2 bases, with 19 bases between. This CDR3 is built from 17 residues. This CDR3 is CASSFFGAAGKQETQYF. The CDR3 bases are TGTGCCAGCAGTTTTTTTGGGGCGGCCGGGAAGCAAGAGACCCAGTACTTC.

The chain carries TRBV19 and TRBJ1-2; D ambiguous. The germline gives CDR1 LNHDA, CDR2 SQIVND (reference sequence). V was cut by 4 bases and J by 0 bases, with 9 bases left in between. The CDR3 totals 14 residues. This chain's CDR3 is CASSRGGANYGYTF. In nucleotides, the CDR3 is TGTGCCAGTAGTAGGGGAGGAGCTAACTATGGCTACACCTTC.

The CDR3 is CASSQARLSLDEQYF. CDR3 nucleotide sequence: TGTGCCAGCAGCCAAGCCCGACTGTCCCTCGACGAGCAGTACTTC. The chain uses TRBV4-2 and TRBJ2-7; D not resolved. Looked up from germline, CDR1 is LGHNA and CDR2 is YNFKEQ. The CDR3 has 15 amino acids. V was pared by 1 base and J by 5 bases, with 15 bases between.

The V gene is TRBV30, the J gene TRBJ2-7, with 12 bases lining up with TRBD2. Germline V CDR1 and CDR2: GTSNPN, SVGIG (reference sequence). The CDR3 is made up of 15 amino acids. The V and J ends lost 4 bases and 2 bases, in that order; junction bases with no gene match: 6. Here the CDR3 reads CAWTSLAGGPYEQYF. The CDR3 bases are TGTGCCTGGACTTCCCTAGCGGGAGGGCCCTACGAGCAGTACTTC.

V is TRBV28 and J is TRBJ2-7; 8 bases are shared with TRBD2. Germline lookup yields CDR1 MDHEN and CDR2 SYDVKM. The CDR3 length is 13 residues. With 6 bases clipped from V and 6 bases from J, the junction kept 7 bases outside the gene matches. This CDR3 reads CASRKAGVVEQYF. The DNA for the CDR3 is TGTGCCAGCAGGAAAGCGGGAGTAGTCGAGCAGTACTTC.

The CDR3 DNA sequence: TGCGCCAGCAGCCAAGTCTTGGTGAACACTGAAGCTTTCTTT. Translated, it gives CASSQVLVNTEAFF. The gene calls are TRBV4-1 and TRBJ1-1; D is undetermined. Germline V gene sequence: CDR1 MGHRA, CDR2 YSYEKL. The CDR3 runs to 14 residues. V was shortened by 1 base and J by 0 bases, with 6 bases between the two germline ends.